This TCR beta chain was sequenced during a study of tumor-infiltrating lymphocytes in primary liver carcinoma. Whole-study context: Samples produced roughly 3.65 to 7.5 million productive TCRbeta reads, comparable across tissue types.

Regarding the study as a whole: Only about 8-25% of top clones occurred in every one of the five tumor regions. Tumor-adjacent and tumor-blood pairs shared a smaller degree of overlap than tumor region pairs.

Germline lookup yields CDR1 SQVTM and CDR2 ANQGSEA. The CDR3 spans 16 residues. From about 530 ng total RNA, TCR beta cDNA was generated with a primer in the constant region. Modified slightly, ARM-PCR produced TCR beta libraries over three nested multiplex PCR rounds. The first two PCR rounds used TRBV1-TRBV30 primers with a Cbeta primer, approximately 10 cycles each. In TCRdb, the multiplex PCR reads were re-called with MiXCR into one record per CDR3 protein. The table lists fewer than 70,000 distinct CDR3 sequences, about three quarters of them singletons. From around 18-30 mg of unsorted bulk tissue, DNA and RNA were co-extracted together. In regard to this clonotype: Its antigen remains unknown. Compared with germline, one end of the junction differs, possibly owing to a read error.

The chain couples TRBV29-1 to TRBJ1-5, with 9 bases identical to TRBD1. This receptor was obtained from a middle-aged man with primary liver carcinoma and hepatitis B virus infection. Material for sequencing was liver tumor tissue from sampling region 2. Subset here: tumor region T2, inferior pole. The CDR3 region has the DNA TGCAGCGTTGTCGTCATACAGGGGGCGAGCAATCAGCCCCCGCATTTT. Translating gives CSVVVIQGASNQPPHF.